The 30 T cell receptor beta chains below come from one sample, sequenced in a study of T-cell reconstitution after alpha-beta-depleted transplantation in children. As it was prepared, the TCRbeta library received unique molecular identifiers. TCRdb processed the PCR reads anew with MiXCR; each CDR3 protein has one entry. This sample yields 40,000 to 60,000 distinct CDR3 sequences, of which about 9.3% are seen a single time; 27% belongs to the top ten. This material consisted of PBMCs, mostly from graft donor cells, taken 60 days after TCRalphabeta/CD19-depleted stem cell transplant. All receptors come from a male patient under 10 years old who had a stem cell transplant for chronic granulomatous disease, so the T cells may come from the graft donor.

This clonotype was picked up many times. The rearrangement uses TRBV4-3 and TRBJ2-2, with D perhaps TRBD1 (6 bases). Trimming stripped 4 bases from V and 3 bases from J, with 12 bases between. CDR1 is LGHNA and CDR2 is YSLEER in the germline V gene. This CDR3 is built from 15 residues. The CDR3 protein is CASSPSDSYTGELFF. In DNA form, the CDR3 reads TGCGCCAGCAGCCCGTCGGACAGCTACACCGGGGAGCTGTTTTTT.

In its sample, this clonotype was seen many times. V usage is TRBV18 and J usage is TRBJ2-1; TRBD2 matches 7 bases. The CDR3 is 16 residues long. With 3 bases clipped from V and 0 bases from J, the junction kept 5 bases outside the gene matches. The germline V gene has CDR1 KGHSH and CDR2 LQKENI. CDR3 region: CASSPQLATSYNEQFF. DNA for the CDR3: TGTGCCAGCTCACCGCAACTAGCGACCTCCTACAATGAGCAGTTCTTC.

In this sample, this clonotype turned up many times. The genes are TRBV7-9 and TRBJ2-7, with D unclear. Trimming pared 0 bases from V and 9 bases from J, leaving 6 bases between. Germline CDR1 and CDR2: SEHNR and FQNEAQ (reference sequence). This CDR3 has 11 amino acids. The CDR3 loop is CASSLANRQYF. The CDR3 DNA sequence: TGTGCCAGCAGCTTAGCGAATCGGCAGTACTTC.

This clonotype was seen ten or more times. The rearrangement joins TRBV6-5 to TRBJ2-3; a possible D gene is TRBD2 (6 bases). The germline V gene encodes CDR1 MNHEY and CDR2 SVGAGI. The CDR3 runs 13 residues. With 6 bases removed from V and 1 base from J, the gap between germline ends came to 8 bases. This CDR3 is CASSGSRTDTQYF. DNA for the CDR3: TGTGCCAGCAGCGGGAGTCGCACAGATACGCAGTATTTT.

This clonotype was counted between two and nine times. The V gene is TRBV6-1, the J gene TRBJ1-5, with D hard to call. The CDR3 totals 16 residues. Per germline, CDR1 MNHNS and CDR2 SASEGT. The germline V and J ends were trimmed by 1 base and 2 bases, with 12 bases remaining between them. This CDR3 is CASSEVAGKGNQPQHF. Written as DNA, the CDR3 is TGTGCCAGCAGTGAAGTGGCAGGAAAGGGCAATCAGCCCCAGCATTTT.

In its sample, this clonotype was seen many times. This rearrangement joins TRBV29-1 to TRBJ2-1, with 10 bases fitting TRBD2. The length of the CDR3 is 16 residues. CDR1 and CDR2 from the germline V gene are SQVTM and ANQGSEA. V shed 0 bases, J shed 7 bases, and the junction held 9 bases outside the gene matches. CDR3 DNA: TGCAGCGTTGAAGACTGGCTAGCGGGAGTAGTAAATGAGCAGTTCTTC. Its translation: CSVEDWLAGVVNEQFF.

This clonotype was detected ten times or more. This chain connects TRBV5-1 to TRBJ2-7, with a tentative D call TRBD1 (6 bases). The V and J ends lost 7 bases and 3 bases respectively, with 14 bases between them. CDR1 SGHRS and CDR2 YFSETQ come from the germline V gene. This CDR3 is built from 13 residues. This CDR3 is CASGGQQGYEQYF. CDR3 nucleotide sequence: TGCGCCAGCGGTGGACAACAGGGCTACGAGCAGTACTTC.

This clonotype was detected ten times or more. The chain recombines TRBV6-2 or TRBV6-3 with TRBJ2-5; D gene unclear. In germline, CDR1 is MNHEY, CDR2 SVGEGT. The V end was cut by 4 bases, the J end by 1 base, with 4 bases between. The CDR3 length is 12 residues. Here the CDR3 reads CASSSSQETQYF. The CDR3 DNA sequence: TGTGCCAGCAGTTCTTCCCAAGAGACCCAGTACTTC.

The V and J genes are TRBV6-1 and TRBJ2-1, with D perhaps TRBD2 (6 bases). The CDR3 loop spans 15 amino acids. From germline, CDR1 is MNHNS and CDR2 SASEGT. The V gene lost 4 bases and the J gene lost 9 bases, with 19 bases spanning the gap. CDR3 nucleotides: TGTGCCAGCAGTGTTTTAACGGGAGCGGAGGGTGAGCAGTTCTTC. Translation: CASSVLTGAEGEQFF.

This clonotype turned up a few times. J is TRBJ2-6 and V is TRBV6-2 or TRBV6-3; 8 nucleotides match TRBD2. Germline CDR1 and CDR2: MNHEY and SVGEGT. With 7 bases clipped from V and 0 bases from J, the junction kept 2 bases outside the gene matches. The CDR3 runs to 15 residues. The DNA of the CDR3 is TGTGCCAGCACGAGCGGGAGCTCTGGGGCCAACGTCCTGACTTTC. It specifies CASTSGSSGANVLTF.

The sample holds many counts of this clonotype. The rearrangement uses TRBV6-5 and TRBJ2-2; 7 bases are shared with TRBD2. The CDR3 length is 14 residues. Germline CDR1 and CDR2: MNHEY and SVGAGI. V lost 2 bases to trimming and J lost 5 bases; unmatched junction nucleotides: 2. The CDR3: CASSYAGVTGELFF. The DNA of the CDR3 is TGTGCCAGCAGTTACGCGGGAGTAACCGGGGAGCTGTTTTTT.

Many counts were recorded for this clonotype. The rearrangement links TRBV20-1 to TRBJ2-1; TRBD2 matches 14 bases. The CDR3 is 16 amino acids. Germline values: CDR1 DFQATT, CDR2 SNEGSKA (reference sequence). The ends lost 3 bases at V and 4 bases at J; junction bases unmatched: 5. CDR3 sequence (DNA): TGCAGTGCTAGGACTAGCGGGAGGGCCTCTTACAATGAGCAGTTCTTC. Amino acids: CSARTSGRASYNEQFF.

The chain couples TRBV3-1 to TRBJ2-7; D gene ambiguous. Germline lookup yields CDR1 LGHDT and CDR2 YNNKEL (reference sequence). The CDR3 length is 11 residues. The germline V and J ends were trimmed by 1 base and 5 bases, with 3 bases remaining between them. CDR3 sequence reads: CASSQAHEQYF. DNA for the CDR3: TGTGCCAGCAGCCAAGCGCACGAGCAGTACTTC.

This clonotype showed up many times. The gene calls are TRBV20-1 and TRBJ2-7; 7 nucleotides line up with TRBD1. CDR3 length: 15 amino acids. CDR1 is DFQATT and CDR2 is SNEGSKA in the germline V gene (reference sequence). The ends lost 2 bases at V and 0 bases at J; junction bases unmatched: 7. The DNA for the CDR3 is TGCAGTGCTAGACCAATGGGACAGTACTCCTACGAGCAGTACTTC. Its protein product is CSARPMGQYSYEQYF.

V is TRBV7-2 and J is TRBJ1-2; possibly TRBD1 for D (5 bases). Trimming pared 5 bases from V and 2 bases from J, leaving 12 bases between. CDR1 and CDR2 from the germline V gene are SGHTA and FQGNSA. There are 14 residues in the CDR3. The CDR3 DNA reads TGTGCCAGCAGCCAGGGACGGCGGAACTATGGCTACACCTTC. It specifies CASSQGRRNYGYTF.

This clonotype was observed many times. J is TRBJ2-1 and V is TRBV6-1, with D possibly being TRBD1 (5 bases). The germline V gene encodes CDR1 MNHNS and CDR2 SASEGT. The V gene lost 7 bases and the J gene lost 3 bases, with 16 bases spanning the gap. The CDR3 has 15 amino acids. The CDR3 reads CASTNRTVVYNEQFF. CDR3 bases: TGTGCCAGCACCAACAGGACGGTTGTCTACAATGAGCAGTTCTTC.

This clonotype has ten or more counts. J is TRBJ2-2 and V is TRBV3-1, with 7 bases that match TRBD1. The CDR3 sequence is 15 residues long. V lost 6 bases and J lost 4; bases outside the gene matches: 8. The germline gives CDR1 LGHDT, CDR2 YNNKEL (reference sequence). The CDR3 DNA sequence: TGTGCCAGCAGAGGGGGCCCACTTATCACCGGGGAGCTGTTTTTT. It is translated as CASRGGPLITGELFF.

Remarks on this clonotype: Mismatch with germline at one junction end may stem from a read error. The V and J genes are TRBV28 and TRBJ1-1; 11 positions agree with TRBD1. Germline CDR1 MDHEN, CDR2 SYDVKM. The CDR3 is 16 amino acids. CDR3 in amino acids: CAISVDRGLRNTEAFF. CDR3 in DNA: TGTGCCATCAGTGTGGACAGGGGGCTTCGTAACACTGAAGCTTTCTTT.

This clonotype appeared many times. The chain uses TRBV5-1 and TRBJ1-1; D might be TRBD1 (6 bases). This CDR3 has 15 residues. The V end was cut by 0 bases, the J end by 2 bases, with 11 bases between. Per the germline V gene, CDR1 is SGHRS and CDR2 is YFSETQ. This CDR3 reads CASSLALTGNTEAFF. Written as DNA, the CDR3 is TGCGCCAGCAGCTTGGCCCTGACAGGAAACACTGAAGCTTTCTTT.

The chain carries TRBV5-4 and TRBJ1-2; 10 bases are shared with TRBD1. Per the germline V gene, CDR1 is SGHNT and CDR2 is YYREEE (reference sequence). With V trimmed by 4 bases and J by 5 bases, 14 bases remained unmatched. The CDR3 has 17 residues. The CDR3: CASSLTPGQGSKYGYTF. In DNA, the CDR3 is TGTGCCAGCAGCCTGACCCCGGGACAGGGGAGTAAATATGGCTACACCTTC.

This clonotype showed up just a few times. This sequence joins TRBV7-2 and TRBJ2-3; D call uncertain. V dropped 2 bases and J dropped 5 bases, with 14 bases sitting between them. The CDR3 sequence is 15 residues long. The germline CDR1 and CDR2 sequences are SGHTA and FQGNSA. The CDR3 DNA reads TGTGCCAGCAGCTTATCGTCTAGGTGGCTAGATACGCAGTATTTT. The encoded protein is CASSLSSRWLDTQYF.

In this sample, this clonotype turned up many times. V is TRBV2 and J is TRBJ2-5; 13 bases fit TRBD2. CDR1 is SNHLY, CDR2 FYNNEI, per germline. The length of the CDR3 is 16 residues. The ends lost 5 bases at V and 3 bases at J; junction bases unmatched: 6. CDR3 sequence (DNA): TGTGCCAGCAGTCAAGGACTAGCGGGAGCAAAAGAGACCCAGTACTTC. Translated: CASSQGLAGAKETQYF.

This clonotype was recorded a few times. The chain employs TRBV18 and TRBJ1-2, with D uncertain. Germline V gene lookup returns CDR1 KGHSH and CDR2 LQKENI. The length of the CDR3 is 16 residues. V lost 0 bases, J lost 3 bases, and 14 bases lay in between. CDR3 sequence (DNA): TGTGCCAGCTCACCACCGTTTGGGCAGGAAGACTATGGCTACACCTTC. Translating it yields CASSPPFGQEDYGYTF.

This clonotype appeared many times. The chain is built from TRBV10-3 and TRBJ1-1; 7 nucleotides align to TRBD1. Germline V CDR1 and CDR2: ENHRY, SYGVKD. Losses at the gene ends were 3 bases for V and 2 bases for J; bases not matched to a gene: 3. The CDR3 is 14 amino acids. The CDR3 is CAISERQGNTEAFF. DNA for the CDR3: TGTGCCATCAGTGAAAGACAGGGAAACACTGAAGCTTTCTTT.

This clonotype was detected ten times or more. The chain uses TRBV4-3 and TRBJ2-2; perhaps D is TRBD1 or TRBD2 (6 bases each). The CDR3 runs 18 residues. CDR1 LGHNA and CDR2 YSLEER come from the germline V gene. V was pared by 2 bases and J by 5 bases, with 21 bases between. The CDR3 loop reads CASSQRTGAGHRTGELFF. CDR3 sequence (DNA): TGCGCCAGCAGCCAACGTACGGGTGCGGGACACCGAACCGGGGAGCTGTTTTTT.

This clonotype has ten or more counts. The CDR3 spells CASSYPQGAGYNEQFF. DNA for the CDR3: TGTGCCAGCAGTTACCCACAGGGGGCGGGCTACAATGAGCAGTTCTTC. This chain connects TRBV6-5 to TRBJ2-1; 9 bases line up with TRBD1. V shed 2 bases, J shed 3 bases, and the junction held 5 bases outside the gene matches. This CDR3 contains 16 residues. Germline loops: CDR1 MNHEY, CDR2 SVGAGI.

This clonotype has ten or more counts. Here the CDR3 DNA reads TGTGCCAGCAGCTTAGAGGCATGGGTAGAGACCCAGTACTTC. Amino acids: CASSLEAWVETQYF. The chain combines TRBV7-3 with TRBJ2-5; D is unresolved. CDR1 SGHTA and CDR2 FQGTGA come from the germline V gene. Trimming left V 2 bases short and J 4 bases short, with 11 bases between. The CDR3 loop spans 14 amino acids.

This clonotype showed up many times. The CDR3 is CATSEEREWLISNEQFF. The CDR3 DNA sequence: TGTGCCACCAGTGAGGAGAGGGAGTGGCTGATTTCCAATGAGCAGTTCTTC. The chain is built from TRBV24-1 and TRBJ2-1; D possibly corresponds to TRBD2 (5 bases). V was shortened by 4 bases and J by 6 bases, with 21 bases between the two germline ends. Germline V gene lookup returns CDR1 KGHDR and CDR2 SFDVKD. The CDR3 has 17 residues.

This clonotype was detected ten times or more. The rearrangement joins TRBV5-1 to TRBJ2-7; D is perhaps TRBD1 or TRBD2 (5 bases each). The V end was cut by 10 bases, the J end by 4 bases, with 21 bases between. Germline lookup yields CDR1 SGHRS and CDR2 YFSETQ. This CDR3 comprises 14 residues. CDR3 protein: CASGYEGTSYEQYF. CDR3 DNA sequence: TGCGCCTCCGGGTATGAGGGGACCAGTTACGAGCAGTACTTC. Variable domain in full (rest from reference TRBV5-1 and TRBJ2-7): KAGVTQTPRYLIKTRGQQVTLSCSPISGHRSVSWYQQTPGQGLQFLFEYFSETQRNKGNFPGRFSGRQFSNSRSEMNVSTLELGDSALYLCASGYEGTSYEQYFGPGTRLTVT.

This clonotype was seen ten or more times. The chain employs TRBV27 and TRBJ2-1; D unresolved. With 4 bases removed from V and 8 bases from J, the gap between germline ends came to 9 bases. The V gene's germline CDR1 is MNHEY and CDR2 SMNVEV (reference sequence). The CDR3 totals 12 residues. CDR3: CASSSFYDEQFF. For the CDR3, the DNA is TGTGCCAGCAGTTCCTTCTATGATGAGCAGTTCTTC.